Included here is one T cell receptor (beta chain) sequence, with context. Its antigen is unidentified. This sample is drawn from a study of T cell repertoires in cytomegalovirus infection. The overall study: The authors relied on CMV epitopes, both recently identified HLA-C-restricted and well-studied HLA-B-restricted. From public TCR beta signatures came an indication of both CMV infection and matching HLA type. Study-wide findings and caveats: CMV-specific HLA-C-restricted TCR beta clonotypes dominated the ex vivo response. Summed frequency of public TCR beta families distinguished CMV carriers with the relevant HLA.

Trimming pared 6 bases from V and 3 bases from J, leaving 13 bases between. The CDR3 is 14 residues long. The germline CDR1 and CDR2 sequences are MNHEY and SVGAGI. Each CDR3 protein gets one entry after TCRdb re-called the reads with MiXCR. The table lists around 900,000 distinct CDR3 sequences, approximately 32% of them singletons. The specimen comprised cultured CD8+ T cells from PBMCs, sampled from culture after CMV antigen stimulation. The V and J genes are TRBV6-5 and TRBJ2-3; D is unresolved. This sequence originates from a human donor in good health (CMV status not recorded). Some clones in this sample may be carry-over from other donors' samples. CDR3 region: CASRDVQITDTQYF. CDR3 nucleotides: TGTGCCAGCAGAGACGTGCAGATTACAGATACGCAGTATTTT.